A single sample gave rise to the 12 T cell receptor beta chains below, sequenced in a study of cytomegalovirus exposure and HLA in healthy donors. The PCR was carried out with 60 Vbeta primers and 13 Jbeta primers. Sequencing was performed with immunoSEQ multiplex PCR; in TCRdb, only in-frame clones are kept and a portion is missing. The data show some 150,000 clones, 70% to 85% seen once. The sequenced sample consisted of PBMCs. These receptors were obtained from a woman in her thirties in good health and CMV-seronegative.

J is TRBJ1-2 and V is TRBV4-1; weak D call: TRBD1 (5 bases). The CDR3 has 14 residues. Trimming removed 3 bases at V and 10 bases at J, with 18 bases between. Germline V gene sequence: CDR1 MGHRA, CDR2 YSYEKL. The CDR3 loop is CASSQTPGGIYYTF. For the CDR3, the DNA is TGCGCCAGCAGCCAGACCCCGGGGGGAATTTACTACACCTTC.

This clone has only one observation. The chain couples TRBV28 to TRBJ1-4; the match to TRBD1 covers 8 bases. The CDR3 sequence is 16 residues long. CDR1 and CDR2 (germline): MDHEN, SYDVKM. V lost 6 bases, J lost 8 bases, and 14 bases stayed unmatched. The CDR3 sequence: CASSRQGTSTTEKLFF. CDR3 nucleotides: TGTGCCAGCAGCCGACAGGGGACATCAACTACAGAAAAACTGTTTTTT.

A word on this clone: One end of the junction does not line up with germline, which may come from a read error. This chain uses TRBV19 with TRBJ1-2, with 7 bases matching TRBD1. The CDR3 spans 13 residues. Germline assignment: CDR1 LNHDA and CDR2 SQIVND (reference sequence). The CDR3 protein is CASSIADRVGYPF. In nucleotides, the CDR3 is TGTGCCAGTAGTATAGCTGACAGGGTTGGCTACCCCTTC.

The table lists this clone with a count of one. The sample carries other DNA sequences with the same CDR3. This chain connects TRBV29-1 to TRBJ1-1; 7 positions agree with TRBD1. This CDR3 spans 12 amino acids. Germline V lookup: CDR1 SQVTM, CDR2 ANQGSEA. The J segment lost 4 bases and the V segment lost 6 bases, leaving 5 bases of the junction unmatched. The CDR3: CSVRSGGTEAFF. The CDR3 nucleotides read TGCAGCGTCCGTTCAGGGGGCACTGAAGCTTTCTTT.

This CDR3 is CASGRTGMNTEAFF. CDR3 nucleotide sequence: TGTGCCAGCGGCAGGACAGGGATGAACACTGAAGCTTTCTTT. The chain joins TRBV25-1 to TRBJ1-1, with TRBD1 matching 8 bases. CDR3 length equals 14 residues. CDR1 and CDR2 (germline): MGHDK, SYGVNS. Trimming cost V 8 bases and J 0 bases; bases outside gene matches: 5.

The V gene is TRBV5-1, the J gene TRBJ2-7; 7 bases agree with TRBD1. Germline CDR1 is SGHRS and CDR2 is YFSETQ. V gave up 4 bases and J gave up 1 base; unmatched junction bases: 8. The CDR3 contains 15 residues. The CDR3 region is CASSHTGDGSYEQYF. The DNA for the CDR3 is TGCGCCAGCAGCCACACAGGGGACGGGTCCTACGAGCAGTACTTC.

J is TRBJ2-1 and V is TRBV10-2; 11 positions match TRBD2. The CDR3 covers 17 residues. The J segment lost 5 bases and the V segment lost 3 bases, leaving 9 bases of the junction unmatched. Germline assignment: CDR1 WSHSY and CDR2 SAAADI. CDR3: CASSDPPTSGDNNEQFF. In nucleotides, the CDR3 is TGCGCCAGCAGTGATCCCCCGACTAGCGGGGATAACAATGAGCAGTTCTTC.

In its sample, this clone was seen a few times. The CDR3 is CAISERGHYGYTF. The CDR3 nucleotides read TGTGCCATCAGTGAGAGGGGGCACTATGGCTACACCTTC. The rearrangement uses TRBV10-3 and TRBJ1-2, with 7 nucleotides matching TRBD1. CDR3 length equals 13 residues. Germline V gene sequence: CDR1 ENHRY, CDR2 SYGVKD. J gave up 3 bases and V 2 bases, and 0 bases lay outside the gene matches.

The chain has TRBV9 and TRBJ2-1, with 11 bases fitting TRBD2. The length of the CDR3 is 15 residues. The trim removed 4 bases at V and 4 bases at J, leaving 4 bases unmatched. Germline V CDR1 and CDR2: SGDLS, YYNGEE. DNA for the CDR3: TGTGCCAGCAGCTCAAGACTAGCGGGGTACAATGAGCAGTTCTTC. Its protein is CASSSRLAGYNEQFF.

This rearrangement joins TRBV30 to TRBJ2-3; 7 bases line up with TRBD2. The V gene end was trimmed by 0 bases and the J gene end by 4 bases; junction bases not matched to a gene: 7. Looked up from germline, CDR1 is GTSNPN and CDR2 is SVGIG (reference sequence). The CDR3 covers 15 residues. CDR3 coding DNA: TGTGCCTGGAGTGTAGGAGCGGGAAGGGCAGATACGCAGTATTTT. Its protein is CAWSVGAGRADTQYF.

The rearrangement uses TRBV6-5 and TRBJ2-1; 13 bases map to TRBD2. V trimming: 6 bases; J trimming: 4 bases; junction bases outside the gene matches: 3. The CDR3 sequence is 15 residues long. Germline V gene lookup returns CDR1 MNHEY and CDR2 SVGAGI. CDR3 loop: CASRKGLAGYNEQFF. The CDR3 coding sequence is TGTGCCAGCAGGAAGGGACTAGCGGGGTACAATGAGCAGTTCTTC.

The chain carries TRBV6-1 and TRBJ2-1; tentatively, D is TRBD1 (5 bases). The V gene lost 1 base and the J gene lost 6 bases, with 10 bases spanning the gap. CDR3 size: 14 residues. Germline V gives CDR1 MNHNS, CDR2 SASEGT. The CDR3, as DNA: TGTGCCAGCAGTGAAGTAGGGGTTCCCAATGAGCAGTTCTTC. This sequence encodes CASSEVGVPNEQFF.